These 23 T cell receptor beta chains were all obtained from the same sample, sequenced in a study of PD-1 blockade in mismatch repair-deficient tumors. Libraries were prepared by immunoSEQ multiplex PCR; TCRdb keeps only in-frame clonotypes and omits some of them. The sample has about 130,000 clones, around nine tenths seen once. The source material was peripheral blood, sampled roughly 70 weeks after starting pembrolizumab. Every receptor here comes from an adult with mismatch repair-deficient cancer.

CDR3 nucleotide sequence: TGTGCCAGTTCTGAGAGGGATAAAGTCTACAACAATGAGCAGTTCTTC. Its translation is CASSERDKVYNNEQFF. The chain employs TRBV6-4 and TRBJ2-1; D perhaps matches TRBD2 (5 bases). Trimming left V 9 bases short and J 5 bases short, with 23 bases between. CDR3 length: 16 amino acids. Germline V CDR1 and CDR2: MRHNA, SNTAGT.

The gene calls are TRBV7-9 and TRBJ2-7, with D maybe TRBD2 (5 bases). The CDR3 runs 13 residues. Trimming took off 0 bases at V and 4 bases at J, with 7 bases between the two ends. CDR1 is SEHNR, CDR2 FQNEAQ, per germline (reference sequence). The CDR3 protein is CASSLATGYEQYF. The CDR3 DNA is TGTGCCAGCAGCTTAGCGACGGGGTACGAGCAGTACTTC.

The sample holds a few counts of this clone. This chain joins TRBV4-2 and TRBJ2-1; D gene unclear. With 4 bases removed from V and 0 bases from J, the gap between germline ends came to 10 bases. The CDR3 loop spans 15 amino acids. Per the germline V gene, CDR1 is LGHNA and CDR2 is YNFKEQ. The CDR3 region has the DNA TGTGCCAGCAGCCCCCCCAGGAGCTCCTACAATGAGCAGTTCTTC. Protein: CASSPPRSSYNEQFF.

J is TRBJ2-7 and V is TRBV29-1; TRBD1 matches 9 bases. The germline V gene encodes CDR1 SQVTM and CDR2 ANQGSEA. The CDR3 extends over 14 amino acids. J gave up 3 bases and V 6 bases, and 9 bases lay outside the gene matches. CDR3 nucleotide sequence: TGCAGCGTCGAGACAGGGGGGGAGGGCTACGAGCAGTACTTC. This sequence encodes CSVETGGEGYEQYF.

In this sample, this clone turned up once. The chain links TRBV9 to TRBJ2-7; D call uncertain. Germline CDR1 and CDR2: SGDLS and YYNGEE. Trimming cost V 0 bases and J 3 bases, with 4 bases left between them. The CDR3 length is 12 residues. CDR3: CASSVVGYEQYF. CDR3 nucleotide sequence: TGTGCCAGCAGCGTAGTAGGCTACGAGCAGTACTTC.

V is TRBV4-2 and J is TRBJ1-5; D perhaps matches TRBD1 (5 bases). From germline, CDR1 is LGHNA and CDR2 YNFKEQ. The CDR3 spans 13 residues. V shed 4 bases and J shed 9 bases, with 13 bases lying between them. The CDR3 sequence: CASSPGLSWPQHF. The CDR3 DNA reads TGTGCCAGCAGCCCGGGACTCAGTTGGCCCCAGCATTTT.

This sequence joins TRBV5-6 and TRBJ1-5, with 9 bases fitting TRBD1. Germline values: CDR1 SGHDT, CDR2 YYEEEE. This CDR3 is built from 14 residues. The V and J ends lost 4 bases and 6 bases, in that order; junction bases with no gene match: 5. The CDR3 sequence is CASSLGQGIQPQHF. The CDR3 DNA reads as TGTGCCAGCAGCCTTGGACAGGGGATTCAGCCCCAGCATTTT.

J is TRBJ1-1 and V is TRBV5-4; TRBD1 might be the D (6 bases). Germline CDR1 reads SGHNT; CDR2 reads YYREEE (reference sequence). This CDR3 spans 16 amino acids. V lost 6 bases and J 7 bases, leaving 25 bases between the germline ends. In nucleotides, the CDR3 is TGTGCCAGCATACCCCACGGCGGGGGGCGCCGAAGTGAAGCTTTCTTT. Residues: CASIPHGGGRRSEAFF.

This clone was counted a single time. This CDR3 reads CASSLGPGGSSGNTIYF. CDR3 DNA sequence: TGTGCCAGCAGCTTGGGGCCTGGGGGGTCCTCTGGAAACACCATATATTTT. The V call is TRBV5-5, the J call TRBJ1-3, with D possibly matching TRBD1 (5 bases). This CDR3 region has 17 residues. Germline assignment: CDR1 SGHKS and CDR2 YYEKEE (reference sequence). V lost 0 bases to trimming and J lost 0 bases, with 13 bases between them.

The sample holds one count of this clone. The V call is TRBV2, the J call TRBJ2-3; D uncertain. This CDR3 has 14 amino acids. Germline V lookup: CDR1 SNHLY, CDR2 FYNNEI. The V gene lost 3 bases and the J gene lost 2 bases, with 9 bases spanning the gap. CDR3 sequence: CASSEVAPTDTQYF. The CDR3 DNA is TGTGCCAGCAGTGAGGTAGCCCCCACAGATACGCAGTATTTT.

The chain carries TRBV25-1 and TRBJ1-3; no reliable D call. The V end lost 7 bases, the J end lost 0 bases, and 13 bases lay between the germline ends. The CDR3 runs to 15 residues. Germline V CDR1 and CDR2: MGHDK, SYGVNS. CDR3 sequence (DNA): TGTGCCAGCAAGGCGTCGGTTCGCTCTGGAAACACCATATATTTT. This codes for CASKASVRSGNTIYF.

This clone was detected once. V and J are TRBV6-4 and TRBJ2-3; 8 bases agree with TRBD2. CDR1 is MRHNA, CDR2 SNTAGT, per germline. With V trimmed by 7 bases and J by 1 base, 10 bases remained unmatched. This CDR3 spans 16 amino acids. The CDR3 coding sequence is TGTGCCAGCACCCCGGAGGCGGGAGGTGGCACAGATACGCAGTATTTT. Residues: CASTPEAGGGTDTQYF.

CDR3 sequence (DNA): TGTGCCATCAGTGACAGGGCCTACAACAATGAGCAGTTCTTC. This translates into CAISDRAYNNEQFF. The rearrangement links TRBV10-3 to TRBJ2-1, with D possibly being TRBD1 (5 bases). Trimming took 3 bases from V and 5 from J, leaving 11 bases between them. Germline lookup yields CDR1 ENHRY and CDR2 SYGVKD. The CDR3 is made up of 14 amino acids.

This chain connects TRBV7-9 to TRBJ2-7, with TRBD2 matching over 9 bases. Trimming removed 0 bases from V and 3 bases from J; junction bases left unmatched: 12. The V gene's germline CDR1 is SEHNR and CDR2 FQNEAQ (reference sequence). This CDR3 has 18 residues. CDR3 sequence reads: CASSLAASAGGRFYEQYF. The CDR3 DNA reads as TGTGCCAGCAGCTTAGCGGCGTCGGCGGGAGGGCGATTCTACGAGCAGTACTTC.

V gene TRBV28 combines with J gene TRBJ2-3; TRBD2 matches at 16 bases. Trimming cost V 2 bases and J 4 bases; bases outside gene matches: 3. Per the germline V gene, CDR1 is MDHEN and CDR2 is SYDVKM. The CDR3 consists of 17 residues. This chain's CDR3 is CASSLGTSGGESDTQYF. The CDR3 DNA reads TGTGCCAGCAGTTTAGGGACTAGCGGGGGGGAATCAGATACGCAGTATTTT. Together with reference TRBV28 and TRBJ2-3, the CDR3 gives the full variable domain: DVKVTQSSRYLVKRTGEKVFLECVQDMDHENMFWYRQDPGLGLRLIYFSYDVKMKEKGDIPEGYSVSREKKERFSLILESASTNQTSMYLCASSLGTSGGESDTQYFGPGTRLTVL.

This chain links TRBV6-6 with TRBJ2-3; D is unclear. Trimming cost V 7 bases and J 2 bases, with 4 bases left between them. Looked up from germline, CDR1 is MNHNY and CDR2 is SVGAGI (reference sequence). CDR3 length: 11 residues. CDR3 region: CASTNTDTQYF. The CDR3, as DNA: TGTGCCAGCACCAACACAGATACGCAGTATTTT.

The gene calls are TRBV7-9 and TRBJ2-3; 7 bases map to TRBD2. The germline gives CDR1 SEHNR, CDR2 FQNEAQ (reference sequence). This CDR3 region has 15 residues. V trimming: 6 bases; J trimming: 0 bases; junction bases outside the gene matches: 6. CDR3 nucleotides: TGTGCCAGCAGGTCTAGCGGAACTAGCACAGATACGCAGTATTTT. As protein: CASRSSGTSTDTQYF.

This clone has a single count. V gene TRBV9 combines with J gene TRBJ2-5, with 13 positions matching TRBD2. Germline CDR1 is SGDLS and CDR2 is YYNGEE. Losses at the gene ends were 0 bases for V and 3 bases for J; bases not matched to a gene: 5. The CDR3 has 17 amino acids. CDR3 residues: CASSVEGGLAGEETQYF. The CDR3 nucleotides are TGTGCCAGCAGCGTAGAAGGTGGACTAGCGGGAGAAGAGACCCAGTACTTC.

The V call is TRBV4-2, the J call TRBJ1-1; the D is unclear. Trimming took off 1 base at V and 0 bases at J, with 9 bases between the two ends. Looked up from germline, CDR1 is LGHNA and CDR2 is YNFKEQ. The length of the CDR3 is 15 residues. The CDR3 DNA follows: TGTGCCAGCAGCCAAGCGCAGGAGATGAACACTGAAGCTTTCTTT. Translation gives CASSQAQEMNTEAFF.

The chain carries TRBV6-5 and TRBJ2-7; D is possibly TRBD2 (5 bases). This CDR3 has 13 amino acids. The germline gives CDR1 MNHEY, CDR2 SVGAGI. The V and J ends lost 2 bases and 6 bases respectively, with 11 bases between them. The CDR3 DNA reads as TGTGCCAGCAGTTACGAGGGTTCTCGCGAGCAGTACTTC. As protein: CASSYEGSREQYF.

The chain joins TRBV4-2 to TRBJ2-7; D is possibly TRBD1 or TRBD2 (5 bases each). The CDR3 loop spans 15 amino acids. Germline CDR1 reads LGHNA; CDR2 reads YNFKEQ. Trimming shortened V by 4 bases and J by 4 bases, and 17 bases separated the two germline ends. The CDR3 reads CASSPETVREYEQYF. The CDR3 nucleotides are TGTGCCAGCAGCCCCGAAACCGTCAGGGAGTACGAGCAGTACTTC.

CDR3 loop: CSAVRGLAGYNEQFF. CDR3 nucleotides: TGCAGCGCTGTCCGTGGGCTAGCGGGGTACAATGAGCAGTTCTTC. The rearrangement links TRBV29-1 to TRBJ2-1, with TRBD2 matching over 9 bases. Germline V gene sequence: CDR1 SQVTM, CDR2 ANQGSEA. J gave up 4 bases and V 7 bases, and 11 bases lay outside the gene matches. The CDR3 has 15 amino acids.

The J gene is TRBJ2-2, the V gene TRBV5-6, with D tentatively TRBD2 (5 bases). The V end was cut by 4 bases, the J end by 7 bases, with 14 bases between. The germline gives CDR1 SGHDT, CDR2 YYEEEE. The CDR3 length is 14 residues. CDR3 sequence reads: CASSLALGFGELFF. The CDR3 DNA reads as TGTGCCAGCAGCCTAGCCTTGGGGTTCGGGGAGCTGTTTTTT.